This TCR beta chain appears in the sequencing data of a study of tumor and adjacent non-tumor tissue in lung cancer. Study background: There were about 12 adenocarcinoma, 2 squamous cell carcinoma and 1 small cell lung cancer cases. Aged about 31 to 85 years, patients included 10 men and about five women with stage I to III disease. Some 4.2 million productive TCRbeta reads were obtained per sample on average. Study observations and caveats: TCR diversity was significantly greater in tumor than normal lung tissue.

Comment on this clonotype: Its cognate antigen is unknown. One junction end disagrees with the germline gene, perhaps due to a read error.

RNA was extracted from bulk tissue without any cell sorting. This non-tumor lung sample came from over 3 cm beyond the tumor edge. This CDR3 has 14 amino acids. CDR1 and CDR2 from the germline V gene are MNHEY and SVGEGT. The library came from three nested PCR rounds adapted from ARM-PCR protocols. TCRdb re-analysed the multiplex PCR reads in MiXCR, keeping a single row per CDR3 protein. The table includes more than 45,000 distinct CDR3 sequences, just under 75% detected once. Source material: distant non-tumor lung tissue. The chain has TRBV6-2 or TRBV6-3 and TRBJ2-4, with a tentative D call TRBD2 (6 bases). This TCR came from a woman in her sixties or seventies with non-small cell lung cancer. The chain's CDR3 is CASRPGSTKSIQYF. The CDR3 DNA is TGTGCCAGCAGACCCGGGAGTACCAAAAGCATTCAGTACTTC.